The 7 T cell receptor beta chains below all came from one sample that was sequenced in a study of T cells in women clearing cervical HPV infection. Sequencing was performed with immunoSEQ multiplex PCR; in TCRdb, only in-frame clones are kept and a portion is missing. This listing includes tens of thousands of clones. Input material: blood buffy coat. These receptors were taken from a woman between 18 and 70 years old with a cervical HPV16 infection that either progressed to CIN3+ or cleared (not recorded which).

To note about this clone: The CDR3 is cut off 3 residues early in the read; its end comes from the germline J gene. The J gene is TRBJ2-2, the V gene TRBV20-1, with 9 positions matching TRBD1. Germline lookup yields CDR1 DFQATT and CDR2 SNEGSKA (reference sequence). V dropped 6 bases and J dropped 3; count of bases not matched to a gene: 8. The CDR3 is 15 residues long. The CDR3 loop is CSAPTGTGHTGELFF. The sequenced part of the CDR3 DNA is TGCAGTGCCCCGACAGGGACAGGGCACACCGGGGAG.

This clone is labeled medium-sized based on frequency. The CDR3 end lies 3 residues beyond the end of the read and is filled in from the germline J gene. J is TRBJ2-3 and V is TRBV29-1, with D perhaps matching TRBD1 (6 bases). The germline gives CDR1 SQVTM, CDR2 ANQGSEA. Deletions cut 3 bases from V and 6 bases from J, with 13 bases between. CDR3 length: 13 residues. CDR3: CSVESFQGDTQYF. The sequenced CDR3 bases are TGCAGCGTTGAGTCGTTCCAGGGGGATACG.

Note on this clone: The sequenced fragment ends 3 residues before the CDR3 boundary, so the rest is inferred from the germline J gene. This rearrangement joins TRBV2 to TRBJ1-2; D possibly corresponds to TRBD1 (6 bases). The CDR3 covers 14 residues. Trimming cost V 6 bases and J 4 bases, with 15 bases left between them. CDR1 is SNHLY and CDR2 is FYNNEI in the germline V gene. CDR3 loop: CASSYRAESYGYTF. Incomplete CDR3 DNA: TGTGCCAGCAGCTACAGGGCGGAGAGCTATGGC.

Points on this clone: The DNA ends 3 residues before the CDR3 does, and the rest of the CDR3 is filled in from the germline J gene. The rearrangement joins TRBV11-2 to TRBJ1-1; no clear D gene. This CDR3 is 13 amino acids long. Germline V gives CDR1 SGHAT, CDR2 FQNNGV. The DNA read from the CDR3 is TGTGCCAGCAGCTTAGGAAGACACGGAGAG. Its translation: CASSLGRHGE. The entire CDR3 protein reads CASSLGRHGEAFF.

As concerns this clone: The CDR3 is cut off 3 residues early in the read; its end comes from the germline J gene. This chain joins TRBV7-9 and TRBJ2-1, with TRBD1 as a possible D gene (5 bases). Deletions cut 4 bases from V and 1 base from J, with 11 bases between. This CDR3 is built from 15 residues. Germline V gene data show CDR1 as SEHNR and CDR2 as FQNEAQ (reference sequence). Here the CDR3 reads CASSSPRESYNEQFF. The CDR3 DNA, read in part, is TGTGCCAGCAGCTCCCCCAGGGAATCCTACAATGAG.

Judged by frequency, this clone is medium-sized. The sequence runs out 3 residues before the end of the CDR3; the remainder is reconstructed from the germline J gene. J is TRBJ2-3 and V is TRBV29-1; a weak D match, TRBD2 (7 bases). The germline CDR1 and CDR2 sequences are SQVTM and ANQGSEA. V shed 7 bases and J shed 0 bases, with 14 bases lying between them. The CDR3 totals 14 residues. CDR3 DNA, as far as it was read: TGCAGCGGGCAGGGAGGGGGTAGCACAGATACG. Protein sequence: CSGQGGGSTDT. The entire CDR3 protein reads CSGQGGGSTDTQYF.

With respect to this clone: The missing CDR3 end, 3 residues past where the read stops, is filled in from the germline J gene. This rearrangement joins TRBV5-6 to TRBJ2-5, with TRBD1 as a possible D gene (6 bases). V was pared by 4 bases and J by 4 bases, with 11 bases between. Per germline, CDR1 SGHDT and CDR2 YYEEEE. The CDR3 consists of 13 residues. CDR3 sequence reads: CASSLTGRETQYF. CDR3 DNA (partial): TGTGCCAGCAGCCTAACAGGGAGAGAGACC.